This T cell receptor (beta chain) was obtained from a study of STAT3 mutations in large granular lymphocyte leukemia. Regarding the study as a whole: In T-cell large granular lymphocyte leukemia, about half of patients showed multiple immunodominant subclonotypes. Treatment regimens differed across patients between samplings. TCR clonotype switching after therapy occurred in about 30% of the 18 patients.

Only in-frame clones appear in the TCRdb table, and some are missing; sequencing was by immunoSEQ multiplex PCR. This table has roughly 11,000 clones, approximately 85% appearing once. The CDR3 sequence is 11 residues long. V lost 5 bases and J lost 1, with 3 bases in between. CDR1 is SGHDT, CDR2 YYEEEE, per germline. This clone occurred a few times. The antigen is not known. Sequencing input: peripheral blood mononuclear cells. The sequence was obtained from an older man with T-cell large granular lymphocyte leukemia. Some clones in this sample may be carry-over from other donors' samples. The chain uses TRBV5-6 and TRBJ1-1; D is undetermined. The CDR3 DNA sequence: TGTGCCAGCAGGAAGAACACTGAAGCTTTCTTT. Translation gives CASRKNTEAFF.